Presented here are 4 T cell receptor beta chains from one specimen sequenced in a study of CD8 T cells in Susac syndrome. Reverse transcription used roughly 0.45 to 1 ug RNA and random hexamers. TCRdb processed the immunoSEQ multiplex PCR reads anew with MiXCR; each CDR3 protein has one entry. The sample lists roughly 140,000 distinct CDR3 sequences; approximately 95% were seen once. The sample consisted of CD4+ T cells from PBMCs. The receptors derive from a human donor with Susac syndrome.

The chain links TRBV2 to TRBJ1-1, with TRBD1 identical over 8 bases. This CDR3 comprises 16 residues. With V trimmed by 11 bases and J by 3 bases, 17 bases remained unmatched. Germline lookup yields CDR1 SNHLY and CDR2 FYNNEI. This CDR3 is CAGKGGTGRRDTEAFF. CDR3 sequence (DNA): TGTGCCGGAAAGGGTGGGACAGGTCGTCGGGACACTGAAGCTTTCTTT.

The chain links TRBV9 to TRBJ2-5, with D perhaps TRBD1 or TRBD2 (5 bases each). Trimming took off 4 bases at V and 5 bases at J, with 15 bases between the two ends. The germline V gene encodes CDR1 SGDLS and CDR2 YYNGEE. This CDR3 region has 14 residues. The DNA of the CDR3 is TGTGCCAGCAGCCCAACAGCGGCAGGGGAGACCCAGTACTTC. This translates into CASSPTAAGETQYF.

This sequence joins TRBV4-1 and TRBJ2-6; maybe TRBD1 (5 bases). Germline CDR1 reads MGHRA; CDR2 reads YSYEKL. The CDR3 totals 17 residues. With 0 bases removed from V and 3 bases from J, the gap between germline ends came to 12 bases. The CDR3 DNA follows: TGCGCCAGCAGCCAAGATTTTGTAGGGGTTGGGGCCAACGTCCTGACTTTC. Its protein product is CASSQDFVGVGANVLTF.

V gene TRBV5-1 combines with J gene TRBJ2-7, with a tentative D call TRBD1 (6 bases). V lost 5 bases to trimming and J lost 2 bases, with 17 bases between them. CDR3 length equals 15 residues. CDR1 is SGHRS and CDR2 is YFSETQ in the germline V gene. The CDR3 nucleotides are TGCGCCAGCAGATTCAGAGCAGGGGAGACCTACGAGCAGTACTTC. The encoded protein is CASRFRAGETYEQYF.